These 16 T cell receptor beta chains came from one sample sequenced in a study of shared clonotypes between healthy human individuals. CD45RO negativity and positive selection for CCR7 defined naive CD8 cells, a population that excluded terminally differentiated effector memory CD45RA+ cells. Using immunoSEQ multiplex PCR, the repertoire was profiled, and TCRdb retains in-frame clones only, with some absent. Of about 2 million clones listed, around 96% are singletons. Sequenced material: naive CD8+ T cells sorted from blood. The receptor source for this set is a man aged 18 to 30 in good health.

The chain combines TRBV27 with TRBJ2-3, with TRBD2 matching 10 bases. Unmatched junction bases numbered 1, after V lost 6 bases and J lost 1 base. The CDR3 consists of 14 residues. Germline CDR1 reads MNHEY; CDR2 reads SMNVEV (reference sequence). The CDR3 loop reads CASRGTSGTDTQYF. The CDR3 DNA is TGTGCCAGCAGGGGGACTAGCGGCACAGATACGCAGTATTTT.

The rearrangement links TRBV5-8 to TRBJ1-4; D call uncertain. Trimming took 2 bases from V and 8 from J, leaving 10 bases between them. Looked up from germline, CDR1 is SGHTS and CDR2 is YDEGEE. CDR3 length: 13 amino acids. CDR3: CASSFGHGEKLFF. The CDR3 region has the DNA TGTGCCAGCAGCTTTGGCCACGGAGAAAAACTGTTTTTT. The complete variable domain, with remaining parts taken from reference TRBV5-8 and TRBJ1-4, reads EAGVTQSPTHLIKTRGQQATLRCSPISGHTSVYWYQQALGLGLQFLLWYDEGEERNRGNFPPRFSGRQFPNYSSELNVNALELEDSALYLCASSFGHGEKLFFGSGTQLSVL.

J is TRBJ2-5 and V is TRBV5-4; 8 bases agree with TRBD1. There are 16 residues in the CDR3. Germline V gene lookup returns CDR1 SGHNT and CDR2 YYREEE (reference sequence). Germline trimming cut 4 bases from V and 2 bases from J; bases unmatched to any gene: 10. DNA of the CDR3: TGTGCCAGCAGCGAGGAGACAGGGGACCTACAAGAGACCCAGTACTTC. It yields the protein CASSEETGDLQETQYF.

The V call is TRBV29-1, the J call TRBJ1-2, with D unresolved. The CDR3 loop spans 11 amino acids. Germline lookup yields CDR1 SQVTM and CDR2 ANQGSEA. V lost 4 bases to trimming and J lost 6 bases, with 9 bases between them. The CDR3 nucleotides are TGCAGCGTTGTATATTCGGATGGCTACACCTTC. It yields the protein CSVVYSDGYTF.

J is TRBJ2-2 and V is TRBV10-3; D remains unclear. Germline loops: CDR1 ENHRY, CDR2 SYGVKD. The CDR3 covers 11 residues. Trimming left V 7 bases short and J 4 bases short, with 4 bases between. DNA of the CDR3: TGTGCCATCATGAGCACCGGGGAGCTGTTTTTT. This gives the protein CAIMSTGELFF.

V and J are TRBV6-5 and TRBJ1-2; maybe TRBD1 (5 bases). CDR3 length equals 13 residues. Germline V CDR1 and CDR2: MNHEY, SVGAGI. Trimming removed 2 bases from V and 6 bases from J, with 10 bases in between. CDR3 region: CASSYEGIDGYTF. CDR3 bases: TGTGCCAGCAGTTACGAGGGGATCGATGGCTACACCTTC.

This clone came up once. The V call is TRBV4-2, the J call TRBJ2-3, with TRBD2 matching 15 bases. The germline CDR1 and CDR2 sequences are LGHNA and YNFKEQ. Germline trimming cut 4 bases from V and 5 bases from J; bases unmatched to any gene: 4. The CDR3 has 16 amino acids. The CDR3 DNA sequence: TGTGCCAGCAGCCGGACTAGCGGGGGGGCAATAGATACGCAGTATTTT. This sequence encodes CASSRTSGGAIDTQYF.

Regarding this clone: Other DNA sequences in the sample encode the same CDR3. V usage is TRBV11-3 and J usage is TRBJ2-7; 9 nucleotides align to TRBD1. CDR1 is SGHNT and CDR2 is YENEEA in the germline V gene. J gave up 6 bases and V 5 bases, and 5 bases lay outside the gene matches. The CDR3 length is 13 residues. CDR3 sequence (DNA): TGTGCCAGCAGCACGGGACAGGGTTCCGAGCAGTACTTC. Translation gives CASSTGQGSEQYF.

In regard to this clone: The sample carries other DNA sequences with the same CDR3. The chain is built from TRBV7-9 and TRBJ2-7, with 11 bases aligning to TRBD2. There are 15 residues in the CDR3. CDR1 and CDR2 (germline): SEHNR, FQNEAQ (reference sequence). The trim removed 4 bases at V and 4 bases at J, leaving 6 bases unmatched. CDR3 sequence: CASSSRLAGGYEQYF. CDR3 DNA sequence: TGTGCCAGCAGCTCCCGGTTAGCGGGAGGGTACGAGCAGTACTTC. Full variable domain (rest looked up from reference TRBV7-9 and TRBJ2-7): DTGVSQNPRHKITKRGQNVTFRCDPISEHNRLYWYRQTLGQGPEFLTYFQNEAQLEKSRLLSDRFSAERPKGSFSTLEIQRTEQGDSAMYLCASSSRLAGGYEQYFGPGTRLTVT.

The V gene is TRBV15, the J gene TRBJ1-2; D is uncertain. Looked up from germline, CDR1 is LNHNV and CDR2 is YYDKDF (reference sequence). This CDR3 comprises 16 residues. V shed 2 bases and J shed 3 bases, with 16 bases lying between them. In DNA, the CDR3 is TGTGCCACCAGCAGACGGGTAGTGGGCGGGGACTATGGCTACACCTTC. Its protein product is CATSRRVVGGDYGYTF.

The rearrangement uses TRBV10-3 and TRBJ2-7; D remains unclear. CDR1 is ENHRY, CDR2 SYGVKD, per germline. The CDR3 is 13 residues long. The ends were cut back, 4 bases at V and 2 bases at J, with 9 bases in the middle. CDR3: CAISVRNTYEQYF. CDR3 bases: TGTGCCATCAGTGTTCGTAATACCTACGAGCAGTACTTC.

The chain uses TRBV5-1 and TRBJ2-5, with 7 bases that match TRBD2. The CDR3 is made up of 17 amino acids. After removal of 0 bases from V and 2 bases from J, the junction contained 10 bases not matched to a gene. Germline V gives CDR1 SGHRS, CDR2 YFSETQ. The DNA for the CDR3 is TGCGCCAGCAGCTTGGGACAGCGGGACCCCCGGCAAGAGACCCAGTACTTC. It encodes CASSLGQRDPRQETQYF.

This chain uses TRBV30 with TRBJ2-7; 8 bases are a match to TRBD1. Trimming at V came to 0 bases and at J to 5 bases, leaving 3 bases not matched to a gene. The CDR3 runs 13 residues. Germline CDR1 and CDR2: GTSNPN and SVGIG (reference sequence). CDR3 residues: CAWSVSRGHEQYF. The CDR3 DNA reads TGTGCCTGGAGTGTGAGCAGGGGGCACGAGCAGTACTTC.

This clone was seen a few times. The chain has TRBV29-1 and TRBJ1-1; possibly TRBD1 for D (5 bases). The CDR3 extends over 13 amino acids. The germline V gene has CDR1 SQVTM and CDR2 ANQGSEA. V gave up 5 bases and J gave up 2 bases, with 12 bases separating them. The CDR3 spells CSVLDRPNTEAFF. CDR3 sequence (DNA): TGCAGCGTTCTTGACAGACCAAACACTGAAGCTTTCTTT.

CDR3 sequence reads: CATKVLAGGPLNEKLFF. CDR3 coding DNA: TGTGCCACCAAGGTCTTAGCAGGGGGACCTCTTAATGAAAAACTGTTTTTT. The chain combines TRBV27 with TRBJ1-4, with 7 bases that match TRBD1. CDR3 size: 17 residues. V was clipped by 10 bases and J by 4 bases; unmatched bases: 18. Per the germline V gene, CDR1 is MNHEY and CDR2 is SMNVEV (reference sequence).

The chain links TRBV10-3 to TRBJ1-1; 7 nucleotides agree with TRBD1. V lost 7 bases, J lost 7 bases, and 12 bases stayed unmatched. Germline values: CDR1 ENHRY, CDR2 SYGVKD. This CDR3 is built from 14 residues. CDR3 sequence reads: CAITLTGSMDEAFF. The CDR3 DNA follows: TGTGCCATCACCCTGACAGGGAGCATGGATGAAGCTTTCTTT.